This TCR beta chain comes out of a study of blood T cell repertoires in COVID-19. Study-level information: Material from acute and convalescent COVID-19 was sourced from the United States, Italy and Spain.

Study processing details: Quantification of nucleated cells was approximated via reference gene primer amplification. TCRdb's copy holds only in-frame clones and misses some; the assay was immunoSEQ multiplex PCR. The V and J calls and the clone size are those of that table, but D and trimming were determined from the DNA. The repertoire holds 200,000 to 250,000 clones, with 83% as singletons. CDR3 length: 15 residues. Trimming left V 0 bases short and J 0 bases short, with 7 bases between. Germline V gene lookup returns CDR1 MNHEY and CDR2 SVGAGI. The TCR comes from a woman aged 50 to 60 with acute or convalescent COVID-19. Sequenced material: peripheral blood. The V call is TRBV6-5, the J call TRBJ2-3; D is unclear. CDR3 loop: CASSYSGSSTDTQYF. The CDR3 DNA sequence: TGTGCCAGCAGTTACTCTGGCTCGAGCACAGATACGCAGTATTTT.